The clone carrying this T cell receptor beta chain was seen at least ten times. Axillary draining lymph nodes of breast cancer patients supplied the node samples. This entry belongs to a study of breast tumors, draining lymph nodes, adjacent tissues. TCRdb redid the calling of the multiplex PCR reads with MiXCR, one entry per CDR3 protein. The repertoire includes 270,000 or so distinct CDR3 sequences, 30% to 35% of them detected once, and more than 1% sits in the top ten. The CDR3 is 12 residues long. V lost 9 bases and J lost 6; bases outside the gene matches: 6. Germline CDR1 and CDR2: LNHNV and YYDKDF (reference sequence).

The chain combines TRBV15 with TRBJ2-3; 7 bases are a match to TRBD2. This sequence was found in a female donor with breast cancer. Some clones in this sample may be carry-over from other donors' samples. Sequencing input: axillary lymph node tissue. The CDR3 spells CATSTSADTQYF. In nucleotides, the CDR3 is TGTGCCACGAGTACTAGCGCGGATACGCAGTATTTT.